Here is one T cell receptor beta chain with its context. The antigen is not known. The V and J ends lost 6 bases and 4 bases, in that order; junction bases with no gene match: 11. The CDR3 extends over 15 amino acids. Per the germline V gene, CDR1 is LNHDA and CDR2 is SQIVND (reference sequence). TCRdb reanalysed the reads using MiXCR and keeps one entry per CDR3 protein. The table includes around 300,000 distinct CDR3 sequences, 25% detected once. This entry comes from a study of T cell repertoires in cytomegalovirus infection. The receptor was isolated from a human donor in good health (CMV status not recorded). Some clones in this sample may be carry-over from other donors' samples. The chain links TRBV19 to TRBJ1-1; 7 bases fit TRBD1. The sample here was cultured PBMCs, taken from culture after CMV antigen stimulation. This CDR3 reads CASRQIDRERTEAFF. CDR3 in DNA: TGTGCCAGTAGACAAATCGACAGGGAGCGCACTGAAGCTTTCTTT. Based on the CDR3 plus reference TRBV19 and TRBJ1-1, the full variable domain is DGGITQSPKYLFRKEGQNVTLSCEQNLNHDAMYWYRQDPGQGLRLIYYSQIVNDFQKGDIAEGYSVSREKKESFPLTVTSAQKNPTAFYLCASRQIDRERTEAFFGQGTRLTVV.